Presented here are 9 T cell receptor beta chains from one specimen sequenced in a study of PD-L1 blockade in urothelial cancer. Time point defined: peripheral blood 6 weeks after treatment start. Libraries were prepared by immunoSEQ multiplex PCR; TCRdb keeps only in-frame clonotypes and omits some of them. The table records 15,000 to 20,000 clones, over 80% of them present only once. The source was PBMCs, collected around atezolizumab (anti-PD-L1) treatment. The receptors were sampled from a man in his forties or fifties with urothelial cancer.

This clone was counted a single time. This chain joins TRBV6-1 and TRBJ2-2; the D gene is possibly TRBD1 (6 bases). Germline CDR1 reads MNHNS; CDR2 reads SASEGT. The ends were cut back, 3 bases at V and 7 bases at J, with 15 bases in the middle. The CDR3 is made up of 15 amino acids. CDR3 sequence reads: CASSETRGYGGELFF. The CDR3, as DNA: TGTGCCAGCAGTGAGACCAGGGGTTACGGCGGGGAGCTGTTTTTT.

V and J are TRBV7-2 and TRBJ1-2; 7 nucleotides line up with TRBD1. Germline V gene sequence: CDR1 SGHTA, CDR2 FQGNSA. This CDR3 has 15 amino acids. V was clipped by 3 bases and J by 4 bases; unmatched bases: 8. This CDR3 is CASSLDQTGFYGYTF. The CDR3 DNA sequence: TGTGCCAGCAGCTTGGATCAGACAGGGTTCTATGGCTACACCTTC.

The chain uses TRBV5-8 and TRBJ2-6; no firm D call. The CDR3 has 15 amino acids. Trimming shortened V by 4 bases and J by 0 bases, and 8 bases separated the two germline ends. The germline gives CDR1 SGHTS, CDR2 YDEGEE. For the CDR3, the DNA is TGTGCCAGCAGCATAGTCCTCTCTGGGGCCAACGTCCTGACTTTC. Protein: CASSIVLSGANVLTF. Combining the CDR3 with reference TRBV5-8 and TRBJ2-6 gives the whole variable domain EAGVTQSPTHLIKTRGQQATLRCSPISGHTSVYWYQQALGLGLQFLLWYDEGEERNRGNFPPRFSGRQFPNYSSELNVNALELEDSALYLCASSIVLSGANVLTFGAGSRLTVL.

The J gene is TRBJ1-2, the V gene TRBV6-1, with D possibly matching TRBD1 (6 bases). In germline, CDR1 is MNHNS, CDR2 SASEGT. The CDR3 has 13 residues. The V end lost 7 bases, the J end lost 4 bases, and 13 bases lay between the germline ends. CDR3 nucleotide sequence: TGTGCCAGCAAGCAGGACAGAATCTATGGCTACACCTTC. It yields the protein CASKQDRIYGYTF.

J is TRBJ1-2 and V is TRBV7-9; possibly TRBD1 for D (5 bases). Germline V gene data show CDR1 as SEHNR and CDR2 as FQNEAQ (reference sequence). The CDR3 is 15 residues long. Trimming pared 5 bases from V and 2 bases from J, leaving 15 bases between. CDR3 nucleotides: TGTGCCAGCAGCCCAGGAGGGGCAGCCAACTATGGCTACACCTTC. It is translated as CASSPGGAANYGYTF. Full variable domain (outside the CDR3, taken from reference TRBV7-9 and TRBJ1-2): DTGVSQNPRHKITKRGQNVTFRCDPISEHNRLYWYRQTLGQGPEFLTYFQNEAQLEKSRLLSDRFSAERPKGSFSTLEIQRTEQGDSAMYLCASSPGGAANYGYTFGSGTRLTVV.

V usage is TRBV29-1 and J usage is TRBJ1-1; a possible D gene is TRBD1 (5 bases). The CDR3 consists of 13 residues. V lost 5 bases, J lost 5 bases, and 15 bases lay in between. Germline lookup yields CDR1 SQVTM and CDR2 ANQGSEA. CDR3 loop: CSVIPGLGTEAFF. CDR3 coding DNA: TGCAGCGTTATACCGGGACTGGGGACTGAAGCTTTCTTT.

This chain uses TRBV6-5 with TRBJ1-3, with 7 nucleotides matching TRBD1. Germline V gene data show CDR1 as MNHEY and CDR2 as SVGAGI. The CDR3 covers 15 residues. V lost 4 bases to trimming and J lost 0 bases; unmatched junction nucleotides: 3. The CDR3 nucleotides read TGTGCCAGCAGTTTCGACAGGGCCTCTGGAAACACCATATATTTT. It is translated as CASSFDRASGNTIYF.

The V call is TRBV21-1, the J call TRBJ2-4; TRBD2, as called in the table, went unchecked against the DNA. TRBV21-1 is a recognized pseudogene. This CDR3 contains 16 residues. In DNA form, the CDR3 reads TGTGCCAGCAGCGATTGCAAACTCCTAGCCAAAAACATTCAGTACTTC. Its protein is CASSDCKLLAKNIQYF.

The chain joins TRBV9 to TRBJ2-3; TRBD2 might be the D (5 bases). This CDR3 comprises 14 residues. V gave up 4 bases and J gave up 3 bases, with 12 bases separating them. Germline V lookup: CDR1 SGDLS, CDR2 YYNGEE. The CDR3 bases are TGTGCCAGCAGCCCGGAACTAGGGACAGATACGCAGTATTTT. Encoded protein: CASSPELGTDTQYF. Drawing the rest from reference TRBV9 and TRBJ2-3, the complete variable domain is DSGVTQTPKHLITATGQRVTLRCSPRSGDLSVYWYQQSLDQGLQFLIQYYNGEERAKGNILERFSAQQFPDLHSELNLSSLELGDSALYFCASSPELGTDTQYFGPGTRLTVL.